This T cell receptor (beta chain) was documented in a study of T-cell memory formation after mild COVID-19 (dated by TCRdb to the early 2020s). Turning to the overall study: Most TCR sequence clusters were specific to one of the two donors. Longitudinal TCRalpha and TCRbeta repertoire sequencing tracked T-cell clones expanding and contracting after mild COVID-19 in two donors. Two young, previously healthy adult volunteers made up the cohort, one male and one female.

The CDR3 runs 16 residues from the cysteine to the phenylalanine. CDR3 DNA is the only sequence kept; it has 48 bases, read in frame from the first base. Trimming costs V 0 bases and J 2 bases, and their ends lie 14 bases apart. The germline V gene (reference sequence) supplies CDR1 LGHDT and CDR2 YNNKEL. As to this clonotype: Its antigen is not yet known. One base away there is no much larger clone; base qualities are not given.

TCRdb names Illumina NovaSeq 6000 as the instrument used. TCRalpha and TCRbeta cDNA libraries were constructed by 5'RACE with constant-segment primers, with sample barcodes and unique molecular identifiers being introduced. Trizol reagent was used to extract RNA from every sample. The libraries were amplified in two PCR steps, and the second step added a second sample barcode and Illumina TruSeq adapters. Sequencing of libraries was performed on an Illumina NovaSeq with 2 x 150 bp paired-end reads. In the source study's methods: Reads were demultiplexed and collapsed into UMI-guided consensus sequences with migec v1.2.7. With mixcr v2.1.11, UMI consensuses were aligned to TRA and TRB V and J templates and assembled into clonotypes. A clonotype was counted as expanded or contracted only when both edgeR and NoisET called the clonotype significant, with the noise models trained on biological replicates. edgeR calls used a false discovery rate-adjusted p below 0.01 and a log2 fold-change threshold of 1. PCA with hierarchical clustering of max-normalized trajectories of the 1000 most abundant clonotypes was used as exploratory dynamics analysis. Separately sequenced CD4+ and CD8+ repertoires were used to assign the CD4 or CD8 phenotype of responding clones. Starting from the raw public reads, TCRdb applied fastp trimming at Q25, assembled clones with MiXCR and retained in-frame beta chains. Merged by CDR3 protein, the rows form single entries marked with the most common genes and DNA. The V and J calls were not made by the authors but by TCRdb's processing. This sample comprises over 500,000 distinct CDR3 sequences, about 18% of them detected only once. Jointly, the top ten make up around 8.1% of the sample.

Findings and caveats that apply to the study as a whole: Only a couple of mild cases were covered in the study, and larger cohorts including severe cases with pre-infection samples were considered necessary. Contracting CD4+ clones appeared mostly in the CM and EM memory subsets, whereas CD8+ clones were enriched in EMRA. The second-wave clones that peaked on day 37 were not confirmed to be SARS-CoV-2 specific. Some responding clones were detected in pre-infection memory, suggesting pre-existing cross-reactive memory T cells joined the SARS-CoV-2 response. Clones contracting from day 15 to 85 had balanced CD4/CD8 phenotypes, while a second wave expanding from day 15 to 37 was biased towards CD4+.

PBMCs were isolated by Ficoll-Paque density gradient centrifugation. Source material: PBMCs or a T cell subset sorted from them (not recorded which). The clonotype was recovered from an adult woman who had mild COVID-19 (a few samples of this study predate the infection). The sample titles of this study are shuffled in the database, so cell type and time point are left out; the donor was told from shared clones. The V and J genes are TRBV3-1 and TRBJ2-7, with the D gene not confidently named. The nucleotide sequence is TGTGCCAGCAGCCAAGATCCGCCACGAAACCCCTACGAGCAGTACTTC. This codes for CASSQDPPRNPYEQYF.